This T cell receptor beta chain originates from a study of shared clonotypes between healthy human individuals. General study findings and limits: Clonotypes which were not shared had lower generation probabilities than clonotypes that all four donors shared. Among the subsets, naive ones generally showed larger estimated richness than memory ones.

The method was immunoSEQ multiplex PCR; TCRdb's version includes in-frame clones alone and lacks a portion of them. The table has 1.5 million to 2.5 million clones, about 95% seen once. Remarks on this clone: The antigen is not known.

Selected positively for CCR7 and CD45RO-negative, naive CD8 cells excluded terminally differentiated effector memory CD45RA+ cells. Sample: naive CD8+ T cells sorted from blood. The source of this sequence is a man aged 18 to 29 in good health.

CDR3 residues: CASSQDGRETQYF. CDR3 coding DNA: TGCGCCAGCAGCCAAGACGGACGGGAGACCCAGTACTTC. The rearrangement joins TRBV4-3 to TRBJ2-5; D is unclear. Per germline, CDR1 LGHNA and CDR2 YSLEER. The length of the CDR3 is 13 residues. V lost 0 bases, J lost 5 bases, and 7 bases lay in between.